This T cell receptor (beta chain) was sequenced during a study of T cells in Graves' hyperthyroidism and ophthalmopathy. Study summary: Peripheral blood samples were taken at initial diagnosis, prior to any treatment.

Diagnosing involved the use of clinical symptoms, serum thyroxine and TRAb, thyroid ultrasound and orbital computed tomography. At least ten counts were recorded for this clonotype. TCR beta CDR3 regions were amplified from RNA. The TCR CDR3 first-round RT-PCR relied on the HTBI primer set. TCRdb called the multiplex PCR reads again in MiXCR, with one record for every CDR3 protein. The sample carries roughly 250,000 distinct CDR3 sequences, more than 14% recorded once. The origin of this receptor is a woman aged 40-49 years with Graves' hyperthyroidism that later progressed to Graves' ophthalmopathy. The source material was blood.

CDR3 DNA sequence: TGTGCCAGCAGTGATGGGACAGGGGGGATTCAGCCCCAGCATTTT. Protein sequence: CASSDGTGGIQPQHF. The V and J genes are TRBV2 and TRBJ1-5; 11 bases match TRBD1. The ends lost 3 bases at V and 6 bases at J; junction bases unmatched: 4. This CDR3 has 15 residues. Germline V gives CDR1 SNHLY, CDR2 FYNNEI.